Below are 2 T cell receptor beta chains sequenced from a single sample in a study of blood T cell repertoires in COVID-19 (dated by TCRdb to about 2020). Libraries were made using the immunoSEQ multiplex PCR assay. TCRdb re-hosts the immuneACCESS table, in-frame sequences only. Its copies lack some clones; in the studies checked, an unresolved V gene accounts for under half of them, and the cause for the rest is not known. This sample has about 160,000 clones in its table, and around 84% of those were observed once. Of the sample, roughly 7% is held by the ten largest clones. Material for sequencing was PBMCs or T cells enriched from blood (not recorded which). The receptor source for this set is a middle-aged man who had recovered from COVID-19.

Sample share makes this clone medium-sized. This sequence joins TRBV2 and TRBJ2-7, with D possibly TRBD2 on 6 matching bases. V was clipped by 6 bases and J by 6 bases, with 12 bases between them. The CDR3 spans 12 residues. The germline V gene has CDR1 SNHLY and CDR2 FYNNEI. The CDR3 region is CASREGMAEQYF. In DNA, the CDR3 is TGTGCCAGCAGGGAGGGGATGGCCGAGCAGTACTTC.

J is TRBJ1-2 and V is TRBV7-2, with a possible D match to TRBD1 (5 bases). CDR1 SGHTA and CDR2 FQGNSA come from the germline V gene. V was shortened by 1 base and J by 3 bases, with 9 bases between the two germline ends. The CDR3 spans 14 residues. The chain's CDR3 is CASSLGDSHYGYTF. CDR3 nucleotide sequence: TGTGCCAGCAGCTTAGGAGACAGCCACTATGGCTACACCTTC.